The clone carrying this T cell receptor beta chain has a single count. Its antigen is unknown. The naive CD8 population came from CD45RO-negative cells selected for CCR7, without terminally differentiated effector memory CD45RA+ cells. The healthy adult donors were HIV-negative and reported no recent acute infections or vaccinations. The data were obtained in a study of shared clonotypes between healthy human individuals. Study-level points and caveats: Clonotypes shared by all four donors outscored non-shared clonotypes in generation probability. The study generally estimated greater richness for naive than memory subsets.

Authors' analysis steps: Filtering was not the same, since immunoSEQ gave junction-only sequences without quality scores. Repertoires were generated with immunoSEQ multiplex PCR, while TCRdb's copy carries only in-frame clones and drops some. The V and J calls and clone size were taken over from that table, and D and trimming were inferred from the DNA. The table shows 600,000 or so clones, with around 95% occurring only once. The CDR3 runs 16 residues. V was cut by 7 bases and J by 2 bases, with 18 bases left in between. Per the germline V gene, CDR1 is MNHEY and CDR2 is SMNVEV (reference sequence).

V gene TRBV27 combines with J gene TRBJ1-5; TRBD1 is a possible D gene (6 bases). The specimen was naive CD8+ T cells sorted from blood. This TCR derives from a woman in her 30s in good health. For the CDR3, the DNA is TGTGCCAGCACTCAGTATTCGGGGGCCCGCAATCAGCCCCAGCATTTT. This translates into CASTQYSGARNQPQHF.